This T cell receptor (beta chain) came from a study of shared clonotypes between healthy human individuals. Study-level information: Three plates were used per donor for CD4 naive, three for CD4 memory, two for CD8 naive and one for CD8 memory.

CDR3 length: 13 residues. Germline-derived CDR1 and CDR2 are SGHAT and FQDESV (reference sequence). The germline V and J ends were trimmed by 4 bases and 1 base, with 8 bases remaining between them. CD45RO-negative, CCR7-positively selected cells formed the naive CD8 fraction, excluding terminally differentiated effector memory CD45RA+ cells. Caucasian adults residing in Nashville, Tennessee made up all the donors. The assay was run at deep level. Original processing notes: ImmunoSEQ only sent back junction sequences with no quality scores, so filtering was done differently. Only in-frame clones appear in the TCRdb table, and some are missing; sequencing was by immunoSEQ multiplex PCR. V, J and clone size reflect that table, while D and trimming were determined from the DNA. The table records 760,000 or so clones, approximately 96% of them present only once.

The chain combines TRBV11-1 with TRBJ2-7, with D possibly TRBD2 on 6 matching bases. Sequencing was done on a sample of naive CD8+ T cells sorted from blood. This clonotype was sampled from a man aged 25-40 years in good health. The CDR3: CASSSGLSYEQYF. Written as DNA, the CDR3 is TGTGCCAGCAGCTCCGGACTATCCTACGAGCAGTACTTC. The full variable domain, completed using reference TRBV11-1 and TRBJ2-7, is EAEVAQSPRYKITEKSQAVAFWCDPISGHATLYWYRQILGQGPELLVQFQDESVVDDSQLPKDRFSAERLKGVDSTLKIQPAELGDSAMYLCASSSGLSYEQYFGPGTRLTVT.